The present T cell receptor beta chain was sequenced within a study of blood T cell repertoires in COVID-19. Germline assignment: CDR1 SGHRS and CDR2 YFSETQ. This CDR3 is built from 16 residues. The germline V and J ends were trimmed by 3 bases and 2 bases, with 16 bases remaining between them. Under the authors' procedure: Counts of nucleated cells, estimated from reference gene primer amplification, were obtained. Measured with immunoSEQ multiplex PCR; TCRdb has only the in-frame clones, and not every one. V and J calls and clone size are copied from that table; D and trimming were computed from the DNA. The sample consists of about 100,000 clones, 70% to 90% of them appearing once. This clone came up a few times.

This receptor was identified in a human donor in a cohort sampled during active COVID-19. The V gene is TRBV5-1, the J gene TRBJ2-3; maybe TRBD1 (5 bases). Material for sequencing was peripheral blood. The DNA of the CDR3 is TGCGCCAGCAGCTCGTCGGACAACCGACCCACAGATACGCAGTATTTT. Amino acid sequence: CASSSSDNRPTDTQYF.